The 13 T cell receptor beta chains given below trace back to one sample, sequenced in a study of monozygotic twins with inflammatory bowel disease. TCRdb re-called the 5' RACE reads; every CDR3 protein appears as one record, without DNA. The sample totals about 380,000 distinct CDR3 sequences. The sample taken for sequencing was blood. Receptors were obtained from a human donor with ulcerative colitis or Crohn's disease, or a healthy co-twin of an affected twin (not recorded which).

The chain carries TRBV6-2 or TRBV6-3 and TRBJ2-1; absent DNA, TCRdb's TRBD1 call cannot be checked. The CDR3 covers 17 residues. CDR1 and CDR2 from the germline V gene are MNHEY and SVGEGT. The CDR3 loop is CASSPPRTAIMSNEQFF.

V gene TRBV20-1 combines with J gene TRBJ2-5; TCRdb designates TRBD1, a call that cannot be tested without DNA. Germline V gene data show CDR1 as DFQATT and CDR2 as SNEGSKA (reference sequence). This CDR3 comprises 13 residues. The CDR3 sequence: CSARGFGGQTQYF.

The gene calls are TRBV25-1 and TRBJ2-7; the TRBD1 assignment by TCRdb is unverifiable without DNA. The CDR3 is 15 residues long. The germline CDR1 and CDR2 sequences are MGHDK and SYGVNS. The CDR3 protein is CASSEIRQGASEQYF.

The genes are TRBV4-1 and TRBJ2-1; TCRdb names TRBD1, which stays unverified in the absence of DNA. The length of the CDR3 is 14 residues. CDR1 MGHRA and CDR2 YSYEKL come from the germline V gene. Here the CDR3 reads CATRGGAYYNEQFF.

The chain uses TRBV11-2 and TRBJ2-7. CDR1 is SGHAT and CDR2 is FQNNGV in the germline V gene. The CDR3 sequence is 13 residues long. Here the CDR3 reads CASSETASYEQYF.

The CDR3 region is CAISETGGSYEQYF. The chain joins TRBV10-3 to TRBJ2-7. Germline assignment: CDR1 ENHRY and CDR2 SYGVKD. This CDR3 has 14 amino acids.

This chain links TRBV27 with TRBJ1-1; the TCRdb D gene call, TRBD1, has no DNA to confirm it. CDR1 is MNHEY, CDR2 SMNVEV, per germline (reference sequence). CDR3 size: 15 residues. CDR3 residues: CASSPQGFGEFRAFF.

The rearrangement joins TRBV12-3 or TRBV12-4 to TRBJ2-3; TCRdb proposes TRBD1, but this gene call is untestable without DNA. This CDR3 is built from 14 residues. The CDR3 protein is CASSPGRWADTQYF.

This chain uses TRBV12-2 with TRBJ2-7; TCRdb indicates TRBD1, and absent DNA this call remains unverified. TRBV12-2 counts as a pseudogene. The CDR3 extends over 17 amino acids. The CDR3: CASHSRQGSPLTYEQYF.

The rearrangement links TRBV5-1 to TRBJ2-7; checking the TCRdb D call of TRBD1 is not possible without DNA. The CDR3 sequence is 15 residues long. Germline V gives CDR1 SGHRS, CDR2 YFSETQ. The CDR3 is CASSLGDRGLHEQYF.

The V and J genes are TRBV30 and TRBJ2-7. CDR1 is GTSNPN and CDR2 is SVGIG in the germline V gene (reference sequence). The CDR3 is made up of 12 amino acids. The CDR3 here is CAWSVPRYEQYF.

The chain has TRBV7-2 and TRBJ2-7; the TCRdb call, TRBD1, lacks DNA for checking. This CDR3 spans 15 amino acids. Germline V gene sequence: CDR1 SGHTA, CDR2 FQGNSA. CDR3 sequence: CASSWDRDYSYEQYF.

The rearrangement links TRBV5-4 to TRBJ2-1; TCRdb lists TRBD1, though no DNA is available to test this call. The germline gives CDR1 SGHNT, CDR2 YYREEE (reference sequence). The CDR3 consists of 15 residues. CDR3 protein: CASSHPGPAYNEQFF.